These T cell receptor beta chains were read from a single sample in a study of beta chain features in type 1 diabetes. The method was immunoSEQ multiplex PCR; TCRdb's version includes in-frame clones alone and lacks a portion of them. The table records a few hundred thousand clones, around a tenth of them present only once. Sequencing was done on a sample of central memory CD4+ T cells from blood. The receptors here all came from a man younger than 40 with type 1 diabetes. CDR3s include the opening cysteine and the closing phenylalanine or tryptophan. The order of the fields is J gene, clone size, V gene, CDR3 length, D gene, CDR3 DNA, CDR3 protein. The D gene is left open where the match is weak. The size entry is marked missing in some rows and otherwise reads once, few, many or a size class.

TRBJ2-1,many,TRBV4-2,17,TRBD2,TGTGCCAGCAGCCAAGTTACGAAAGGACTAGCGGGAGATGAGCAGTTCTTC,CASSQVTKGLAGDEQFF
TRBJ1-2,many,TRBV19,16,.,TGTGCCAGTAGTATACAGTCAGCCGAACCTTTTGATGGCTACACCTTC,CASSIQSAEPFDGYTF
TRBJ2-1,many,TRBV11-2,13,TRBD2,TGTGCCAGCAGCTTACTTCTAGCGGATGAGCAGTTCTTC,CASSLLLADEQFF
TRBJ1-2,few,TRBV2,12,.,TGTGCCAGCAGTCTGGACGGGGATGGCTACACCTTC,CASSLDGDGYTF
TRBJ1-5,.,TRBV6-4,21,.,TGTGCCAGCAGTGACATCAGCCTTCGGGACGGCTACCCTTATAGCAATCAGCCCCAGCATTTT,CASSDISLRDGYPYSNQPQHF
TRBJ1-1,.,TRBV7-2,14,TRBD1,TGTGCCAGCAGCCGACAGGGGGTAAACACTGAAGCTTTCTTT,CASSRQGVNTEAFF
TRBJ1-2,few,TRBV5-1,15,.,TGCGCCAGCAGCTTGCATGGGGTTTCAGGACATGGCTACACCTTC,CASSLHGVSGHGYTF
TRBJ2-1,few,TRBV7-6,14,TRBD2,TGTGCCAGCAGCTTGTCGCGGGAGGGGAATGAGCAGTTCTTC,CASSLSREGNEQFF
TRBJ2-5,few,TRBV11-3,16,.,TGTGCCAGCAGCTTTGGACACCGGACGTCAGAAGAGACCCAGTACTTC,CASSFGHRTSEETQYF
TRBJ1-2,.,TRBV2,15,TRBD1,TGTGCCAGCAGTGACGACAAGGGGGCGAACTATGGCTACACCTTC,CASSDDKGANYGYTF
TRBJ1-1,many,TRBV19,16,.,TGTGCCAGCCAGGACCCCCTACGGATAGTGAACACTGAAGCTTTCTTT,CASQDPLRIVNTEAFF
TRBJ2-6,few,TRBV21-1,16,.,TGTGCCAGCAGCCTCCACAGGGTCTCTGGGGCCAACGTCCTGACTTTC,CASSLHRVSGANVLTF
TRBJ1-1,.,TRBV7-2,14,TRBD1,TGTGCCAGCAGCTTAGCGGGACAGGGCCGAACAGCTTTCTTT,CASSLAGQGRTAFF
TRBJ2-1,many,TRBV10-3,13,TRBD1,TGTGCCACCAACAAACAGGGGGCCGATGAGCAGTTCTTC,CATNKQGADEQFF
TRBJ1-2,.,TRBV6-1,15,.,TGTGCCAGCAGTGAAGCCTCTGGGACGGCATATGGCTACACCTTC,CASSEASGTAYGYTF
TRBJ2-7,many,TRBV13,14,TRBD1,TGTGCCAGCAGCGCCCGACAGGGATACTACGAGCAGTACTTC,CASSARQGYYEQYF
TRBJ2-5,.,TRBV28,11,.,TGTGCCAGCAGTTTCGTGGAGACCCAGTACTTC,CASSFVETQYF
TRBJ2-5,few,TRBV9,14,.,TGTGCCAGCAGCGTAGGGCAGGGGCAAGAGACCCAGTACTTC,CASSVGQGQETQYF